Listed here are 3 T cell receptor beta chains from one sample, sequenced in a study of T-cell memory formation after mild COVID-19. MiXCR, run by TCRdb on the 5' RACE reads, gives a single entry per CDR3 protein. The data show 380,000 or so distinct CDR3 sequences, approximately 15% seen once. The sample consisted of PBMCs or a T cell subset sorted from them (not recorded which). Source of these receptors: a man in his late teens or twenties who had mild COVID-19 (a few samples of this study predate the infection). Cell type and time point are not known.

The table lists this clonotype with a few counts. The rearrangement uses TRBV23-1 and TRBJ2-7; 7 bases fit TRBD1. TRBV23-1 is noted as an ORF with a role that remains uncertain. The CDR3 extends over 11 amino acids. Germline trimming cut 6 bases from V and 7 bases from J; bases unmatched to any gene: 3. The CDR3 nucleotides are TGCGCCAGCAGACAGGGGCGGGAGCAGTACGTC. Its protein is CASRQGREQYV.

The chain uses TRBV5-1 and TRBJ2-2, with TRBD1 matching over 7 bases. With V trimmed by 4 bases and J by 3 bases, 6 bases remained unmatched. This CDR3 is 15 amino acids long. Germline values: CDR1 SGHRS, CDR2 YFSETQ. This CDR3 is CASSPGTAYTGELFF. DNA for the CDR3: TGCGCCAGCAGCCCCGGGACAGCCTACACCGGGGAGCTGTTTTTT.

The chain couples TRBV21-1 to TRBJ2-4; TRBD1, the table's D call, was not compared with the DNA. TRBV21-1 is given as a pseudogene. CDR3 length equals 17 residues. The CDR3 region is CASSKEVLGVAKNIQYF. Here the CDR3 DNA reads TGTGCCAGCAGCAAAGAAGTGCTGGGGGTCGCCAAAAACATTCAGTACTTC.